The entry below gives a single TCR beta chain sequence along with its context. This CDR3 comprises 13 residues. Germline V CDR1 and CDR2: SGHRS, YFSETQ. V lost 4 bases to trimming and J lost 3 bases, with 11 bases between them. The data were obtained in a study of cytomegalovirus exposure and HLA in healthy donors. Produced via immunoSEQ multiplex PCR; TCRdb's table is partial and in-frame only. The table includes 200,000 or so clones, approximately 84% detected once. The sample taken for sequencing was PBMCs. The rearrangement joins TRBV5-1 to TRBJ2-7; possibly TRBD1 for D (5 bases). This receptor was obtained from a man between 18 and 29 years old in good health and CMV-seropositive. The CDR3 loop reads CASSDRQLYEQYF. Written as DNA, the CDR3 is TGCGCCAGCAGCGACAGACAGCTCTACGAGCAGTACTTC.